The present entry profiles one T cell receptor (beta chain) with its context. The data were obtained in a study of control samples from healthy donors and cancer patients. The V gene's germline CDR1 is SGHDT and CDR2 YYEEEE. The CDR3 loop spans 15 amino acids. Trimming pared 3 bases from V and 7 bases from J, leaving 20 bases between. Clones were sequenced by immunoSEQ multiplex PCR, and TCRdb holds only the in-frame ones, with some missing. This table has more than 15,000 clones, around nine tenths appearing once. This chain connects TRBV5-6 to TRBJ2-7; maybe TRBD1 (6 bases). The TCR originated in a woman in her fifties or sixties with head and neck cancer. Sequenced sample: PBMCs. CDR3 nucleotides: TGTGCCAGCAGCTCCTCGGACAGTAGCTACGAGGAGCAGTACTTC. Its translation: CASSSSDSSYEEQYF.